The present T cell receptor beta chain was sequenced within a study of control samples from healthy donors and cancer patients. Repertoires were generated with immunoSEQ multiplex PCR, while TCRdb's copy carries only in-frame clones and drops some. The sample carries over 90,000 clones, approximately 90% recorded once. Trimming left V 0 bases short and J 3 bases short, with 12 bases between. The CDR3 consists of 15 residues. Germline-derived CDR1 and CDR2 are SGHRS and YFSETQ. This sequence was found in a woman under 30 in good health. The chain links TRBV5-1 to TRBJ1-1; D possibly corresponds to TRBD1 (5 bases). The sequenced sample was blood. CDR3 in amino acids: CASSLAPQGDTEAFF. The CDR3 DNA reads as TGCGCCAGCAGCTTGGCTCCTCAGGGTGACACTGAAGCTTTCTTT.